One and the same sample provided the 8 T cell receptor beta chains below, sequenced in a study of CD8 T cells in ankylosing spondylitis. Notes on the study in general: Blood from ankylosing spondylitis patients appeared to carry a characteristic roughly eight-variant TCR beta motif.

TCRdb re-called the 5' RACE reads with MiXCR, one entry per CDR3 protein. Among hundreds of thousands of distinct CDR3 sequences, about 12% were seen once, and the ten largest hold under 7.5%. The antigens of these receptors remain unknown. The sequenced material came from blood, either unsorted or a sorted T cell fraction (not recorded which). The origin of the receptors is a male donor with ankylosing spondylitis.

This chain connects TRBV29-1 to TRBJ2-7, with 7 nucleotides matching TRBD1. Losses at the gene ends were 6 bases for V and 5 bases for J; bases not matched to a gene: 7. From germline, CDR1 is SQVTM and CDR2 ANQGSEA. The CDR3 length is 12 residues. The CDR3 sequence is CSVEGQTDEQYF. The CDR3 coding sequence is TGCAGCGTAGAGGGACAGACTGACGAGCAGTACTTC.

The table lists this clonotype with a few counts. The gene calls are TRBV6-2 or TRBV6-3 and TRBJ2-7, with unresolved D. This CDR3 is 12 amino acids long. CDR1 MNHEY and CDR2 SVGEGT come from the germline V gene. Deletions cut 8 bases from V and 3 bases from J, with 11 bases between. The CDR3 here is CASGTRIYEQYV. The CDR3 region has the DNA TGTGCCAGCGGCACACGGATCTACGAGCAGTACGTC.

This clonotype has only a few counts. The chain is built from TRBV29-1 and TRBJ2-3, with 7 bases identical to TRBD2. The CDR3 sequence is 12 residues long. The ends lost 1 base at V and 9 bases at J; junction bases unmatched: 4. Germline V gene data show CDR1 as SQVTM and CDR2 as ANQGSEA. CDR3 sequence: CSVEVAGDTQYF. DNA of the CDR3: TGCAGCGTTGAAGTGGCGGGAGACACGCAGTATTTT.

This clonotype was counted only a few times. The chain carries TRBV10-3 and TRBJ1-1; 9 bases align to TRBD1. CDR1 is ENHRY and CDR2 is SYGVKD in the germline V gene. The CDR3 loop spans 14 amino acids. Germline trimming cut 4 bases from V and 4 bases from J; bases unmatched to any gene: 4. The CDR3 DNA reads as TGTGCCATCAGTGGGACAGGGGCTGGCACTGAAGCTTTCTTT. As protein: CAISGTGAGTEAFF.

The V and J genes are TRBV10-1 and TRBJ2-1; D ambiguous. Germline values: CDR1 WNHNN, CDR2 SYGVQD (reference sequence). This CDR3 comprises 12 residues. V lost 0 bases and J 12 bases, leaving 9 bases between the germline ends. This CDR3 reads CASSESLSLQFF. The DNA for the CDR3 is TGCGCCAGCAGTGAGTCCCTTTCGTTGCAGTTCTTC.

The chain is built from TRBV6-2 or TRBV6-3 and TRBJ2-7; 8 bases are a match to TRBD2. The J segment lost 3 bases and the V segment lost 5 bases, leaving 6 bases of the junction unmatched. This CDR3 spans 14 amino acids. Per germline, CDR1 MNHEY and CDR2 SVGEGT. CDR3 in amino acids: CASSIAGRIYEQYV. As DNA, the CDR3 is TGTGCCAGCAGTATAGCGGGACGGATCTACGAGCAGTACGTC.

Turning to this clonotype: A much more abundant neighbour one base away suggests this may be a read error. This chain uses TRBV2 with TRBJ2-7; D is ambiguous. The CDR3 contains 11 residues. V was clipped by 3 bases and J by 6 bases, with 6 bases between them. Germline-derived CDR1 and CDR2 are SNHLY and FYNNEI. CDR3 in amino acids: CASSEMGEQYF. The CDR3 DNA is TGTGCCAGCAGTGAGATGGGCGAGCAGTACTTC.

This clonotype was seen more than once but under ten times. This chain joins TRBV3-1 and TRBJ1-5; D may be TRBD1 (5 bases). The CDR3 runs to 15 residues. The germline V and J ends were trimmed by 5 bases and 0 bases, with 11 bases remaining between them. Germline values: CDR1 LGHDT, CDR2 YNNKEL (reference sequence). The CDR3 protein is CASSLGHYSNQPQHF. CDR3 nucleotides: TGTGCCAGCAGCTTAGGACATTATAGCAATCAGCCCCAGCATTTT. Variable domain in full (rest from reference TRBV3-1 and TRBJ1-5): DTAVSQTPKYLVTQMGNDKSIKCEQNLGHDTMYWYKQDSKKFLKIMFSYNNKELIINETVPNRFSPKSPDKAHLNLHINSLELGDSAVYFCASSLGHYSNQPQHFGDGTRLSIL.